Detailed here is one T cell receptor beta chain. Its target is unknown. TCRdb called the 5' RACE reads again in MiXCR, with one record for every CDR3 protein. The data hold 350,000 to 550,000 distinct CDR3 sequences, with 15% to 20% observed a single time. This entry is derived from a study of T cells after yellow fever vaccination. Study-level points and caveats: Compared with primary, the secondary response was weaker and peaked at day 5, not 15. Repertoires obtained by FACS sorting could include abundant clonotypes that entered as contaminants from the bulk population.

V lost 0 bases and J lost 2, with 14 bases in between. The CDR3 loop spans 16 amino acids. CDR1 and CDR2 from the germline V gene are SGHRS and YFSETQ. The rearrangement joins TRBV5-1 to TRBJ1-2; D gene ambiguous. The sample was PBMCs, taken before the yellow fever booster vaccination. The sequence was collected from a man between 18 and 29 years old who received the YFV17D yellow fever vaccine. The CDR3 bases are TGCGCCAGCAGCTTGGGTCAGGAGGGCTCCAACTATGGCTACACCTTC. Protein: CASSLGQEGSNYGYTF.